Following are 30 T cell receptor beta chains from one sample sequenced in a study of T cells in Graves' hyperthyroidism and ophthalmopathy. Researchers amplified the TCR beta CDR3 regions from RNA transcripts. When the TCR CDR3 underwent first-round RT-PCR, the HTBI primer set was used. TCRdb fed the multiplex PCR reads into MiXCR, producing one record per CDR3 protein. The table lists about 420,000 distinct CDR3 sequences, around 15% of them singletons, with more than 4.5% in the top ten. Input material: blood. The receptors originated from a woman in her late teens or twenties with Graves' hyperthyroidism.

This clonotype appeared many times. V is TRBV7-2 and J is TRBJ1-1; perhaps TRBD1 as D (6 bases). The CDR3 has 13 residues. Germline-derived CDR1 and CDR2 are SGHTA and FQGNSA. With 5 bases removed from V and 4 bases from J, the gap between germline ends came to 11 bases. CDR3 protein: CASSVQGGTEAFF. In nucleotides, the CDR3 is TGTGCCAGCAGCGTACAGGGTGGCACTGAAGCTTTCTTT.

This clonotype appeared many times. The junction differs from germline at one of its ends, possibly a read error. The J gene is TRBJ1-4, the V gene TRBV5-1, with 9 bases identical to TRBD1. Germline CDR1 SGHRS, CDR2 YFSETQ. This CDR3 is 14 amino acids long. DNA for the CDR3: TGTGCCAGCAGTTCGGGACAGGGTAATGAAAAACTGTTTTTT. Translating it yields CASSSGQGNEKLFF.

The chain combines TRBV11-2 with TRBJ1-6, with D unresolved. Between the trimmed V and J ends, which lost 0 bases and 8 bases, there was a span of 11 bases. Germline assignment: CDR1 SGHAT and CDR2 FQNNGV. The CDR3 contains 15 residues. CDR3 region: CASSLEGGLDSPLHF. DNA of the CDR3: TGTGCCAGCAGCTTAGAGGGAGGGCTCGATTCACCCCTCCACTTT.

V and J are TRBV6-5 and TRBJ2-7; unclear D gene. Looked up from germline, CDR1 is MNHEY and CDR2 is SVGAGI. The V end was cut by 0 bases, the J end by 2 bases, with 5 bases between. The CDR3 contains 13 residues. For the CDR3, the DNA is TGTGCCAGCAGTTACTCAGTAACCTACGAGCAGTACTTC. Translation: CASSYSVTYEQYF.

This clonotype was recorded at least ten times. As DNA, the CDR3 is TGTGCCAGCAGCCAAAAGGCGGAGGAGGCGGGAGATAGGTCCTACGAGCAGTACTTC. As protein: CASSQKAEEAGDRSYEQYF. J is TRBJ2-7 and V is TRBV3-1; 7 bases match TRBD2. The CDR3 is 19 amino acids. CDR1 LGHDT and CDR2 YNNKEL come from the germline V gene (reference sequence). V lost 2 bases, J lost 1 base, and 17 bases stayed unmatched.

This clonotype was detected ten times or more. The rearrangement uses TRBV12-3 or TRBV12-4 and TRBJ1-1; D is unclear. The length of the CDR3 is 13 residues. Trimming removed 1 base at V and 10 bases at J, with 13 bases between. CDR3 in amino acids: CASSLGLENVAFF. The CDR3 DNA sequence: TGTGCCAGCAGTTTAGGCCTTGAAAATGTAGCTTTCTTT.

This clonotype was detected many times. The J gene is TRBJ2-7, the V gene TRBV20-1; D may be TRBD2 (6 bases). CDR1 DFQATT and CDR2 SNEGSKA come from the germline V gene (reference sequence). Trimming took 1 base from V and 3 from J, leaving 13 bases between them. The CDR3 has 14 amino acids. The CDR3 here is CSARGQLEGYEQYF. In nucleotides, the CDR3 is TGCAGTGCTAGAGGCCAGCTGGAGGGCTACGAGCAGTACTTC.

This clonotype was seen many times. The genes are TRBV6-2 or TRBV6-3 and TRBJ2-1; 7 nucleotides line up with TRBD2. Germline CDR1 is MNHEY and CDR2 is SVGEGT. V dropped 5 bases and J dropped 7; count of bases not matched to a gene: 14. The CDR3 covers 16 residues. CDR3 loop: CASSRTSEVLRNEQFF. For the CDR3, the DNA is TGTGCCAGCAGTAGAACTAGCGAGGTTTTACGGAATGAGCAGTTCTTC.

This clonotype was found a few times. The genes are TRBV7-9 and TRBJ1-2; no definite D call. The CDR3 length is 12 residues. Germline V lookup: CDR1 SEHNR, CDR2 FQNEAQ (reference sequence). The V gene lost 3 bases and the J gene lost 7 bases, with 9 bases spanning the gap. CDR3 DNA: TGTGCCAGCAGCTTGGAGACAAGTGGCTACACCTTC. Translation: CASSLETSGYTF.

In its sample, this clonotype was seen many times. V is TRBV6-1 and J is TRBJ2-1, with 8 nucleotides matching TRBD2. The ends lost 4 bases at V and 1 base at J; junction bases unmatched: 6. The germline gives CDR1 MNHNS, CDR2 SASEGT. The CDR3 covers 16 residues. CDR3 nucleotides: TGTGCCAGCAGTGGGGTAGCGGGATCATCCTACAATGAGCAGTTCTTC. Translated, it gives CASSGVAGSSYNEQFF.

In DNA, the CDR3 is TGTGCCAGCAGCTTAGGTAGTGGGGGGGGACTAGCCTACGAGCAGTACTTC. Translation: CASSLGSGGGLAYEQYF. The V and J genes are TRBV7-8 and TRBJ2-7; TRBD2 matches 8 bases. Germline V gene data show CDR1 as SGHVS and CDR2 as FQNEAQ. V trimming: 1 base; J trimming: 2 bases; junction bases outside the gene matches: 10. The CDR3 sequence is 17 residues long.

This clonotype occurred many times. The rearrangement uses TRBV18 and TRBJ1-2, with 9 bases matching TRBD1. The CDR3 consists of 14 residues. CDR1 is KGHSH and CDR2 is LQKENI in the germline V gene. With 3 bases clipped from V and 2 bases from J, the junction kept 1 base outside the gene matches. DNA of the CDR3: TGTGCCAGCTCACCCGGGACAGGGAACTATGGCTACACCTTC. Translation: CASSPGTGNYGYTF.

This clonotype came up many times. The chain has TRBV30 and TRBJ1-1; 10 bases align to TRBD1. J gave up 1 base and V 5 bases, and 10 bases lay outside the gene matches. Germline assignment: CDR1 GTSNPN and CDR2 SVGIG (reference sequence). The CDR3 contains 16 residues. CDR3 in amino acids: CAWYRDRGVKNTEAFF. The CDR3 DNA reads as TGTGCCTGGTACCGGGACAGGGGAGTGAAGAACACTGAAGCTTTCTTT.

This clonotype was seen many times. The rearrangement uses TRBV5-1 and TRBJ1-1, with TRBD1 as a possible D gene (6 bases). In germline, CDR1 is SGHRS, CDR2 YFSETQ. V was clipped by 1 base and J by 4 bases, with 11 bases between them. CDR3 length: 14 residues. CDR3 amino acids: CASSLRRGTTEAFF. CDR3 nucleotide sequence: TGCGCCAGCAGCTTGAGAAGGGGGACCACTGAAGCTTTCTTT. The full variable domain, in which reference TRBV5-1 and TRBJ1-1 provide the parts outside the CDR3, is KAGVTQTPRYLIKTRGQQVTLSCSPISGHRSVSWYQQTPGQGLQFLFEYFSETQRNKGNFPGRFSGRQFSNSRSEMNVSTLELGDSALYLCASSLRRGTTEAFFGQGTRLTVV.

This clonotype has only a few counts. V usage is TRBV27 and J usage is TRBJ1-1, with unresolved D. The germline gives CDR1 MNHEY, CDR2 SMNVEV (reference sequence). There are 17 residues in the CDR3. V was pared by 3 bases and J by 4 bases, with 21 bases between. CDR3 loop: CASSFEVVVIAGTEAFF. CDR3 DNA: TGTGCCAGCAGTTTCGAGGTCGTGGTTATAGCAGGCACTGAAGCTTTCTTT.

The gene calls are TRBV20-1 and TRBJ2-7, with 7 bases matching TRBD2. This CDR3 is built from 15 residues. J lost 4 bases, V lost 0 bases, and 9 bases had no gene match. Germline lookup yields CDR1 DFQATT and CDR2 SNEGSKA (reference sequence). The CDR3, as DNA: TGCAGTGCTAGAGATGCAAGACGGGGGGAATACGAGCAGTACTTC. It specifies CSARDARRGEYEQYF.

This rearrangement joins TRBV7-9 to TRBJ2-1; D could derive from TRBD1 or TRBD2 (5 bases each). V was clipped by 2 bases and J by 13 bases, with 12 bases between them. CDR3 length: 12 residues. CDR1 and CDR2 from the germline V gene are SEHNR and FQNEAQ (reference sequence). Here the CDR3 reads CASSLTGTQQFF. For the CDR3, the DNA is TGTGCCAGCAGCTTAACGGGGACCCAACAGTTCTTC. Drawing the rest from reference TRBV7-9 and TRBJ2-1, the complete variable domain is DTGVSQNPRHKITKRGQNVTFRCDPISEHNRLYWYRQTLGQGPEFLTYFQNEAQLEKSRLLSDRFSAERPKGSFSTLEIQRTEQGDSAMYLCASSLTGTQQFFGPGTRLTVL.

This clonotype was picked up many times. V gene TRBV7-9 combines with J gene TRBJ2-1, with a possible D match to TRBD2 (5 bases). CDR1 SEHNR and CDR2 FQNEAQ come from the germline V gene (reference sequence). V dropped 6 bases and J dropped 0 bases, with 21 bases sitting between them. This CDR3 comprises 18 residues. The CDR3 protein is CASSRHPPGIISYNEQFF. The CDR3 coding sequence is TGTGCCAGCAGTCGTCACCCCCCGGGGATAATCTCCTACAATGAGCAGTTCTTC.

Concerning this clonotype itself: Being one base from a much bigger clone, this may be a read error. This sequence joins TRBV6-2 or TRBV6-3 and TRBJ1-1; weak D call: TRBD1 (6 bases). This CDR3 spans 15 amino acids. The V end was cut by 11 bases, the J end by 3 bases, with 22 bases between. Germline values: CDR1 MNHEY, CDR2 SVGEGT. This CDR3 reads CAGKIDNREHTEAFF. DNA for the CDR3: TGTGCCGGCAAAATCGATAACAGGGAGCACACTGAAGCTTTCTTT.

This clonotype came up many times. The V and J genes are TRBV6-1 and TRBJ1-1; maybe TRBD1 (5 bases). This CDR3 comprises 13 residues. V lost 4 bases, J lost 6 bases, and 12 bases lay in between. Per germline, CDR1 MNHNS and CDR2 SASEGT. The CDR3 loop is CASSATGRPEAFF. The CDR3 DNA reads TGTGCCAGCAGTGCGACGGGACGGCCTGAAGCTTTCTTT.

This clonotype has just a few counts. The chain recombines TRBV18 with TRBJ1-1; 9 nucleotides match TRBD1. The CDR3 extends over 14 amino acids. Germline V gives CDR1 KGHSH, CDR2 LQKENI. V gave up 6 bases and J gave up 7 bases; unmatched junction bases: 9. The CDR3 DNA is TGTGCCAGCTCCACCGACAGGGGGTTTAGTGAAGCTTTCTTT. Translation: CASSTDRGFSEAFF.

This chain uses TRBV4-1 with TRBJ1-5, with a weak D call TRBD1 (6 bases). The V end lost 5 bases, the J end lost 2 bases, and 16 bases lay between the germline ends. In germline, CDR1 is MGHRA, CDR2 YSYEKL. CDR3 length: 16 amino acids. The CDR3 protein is CASSETGRGGNQPQHF. The CDR3 nucleotides are TGCGCCAGCAGCGAAACGGGGAGGGGGGGCAATCAGCCCCAGCATTTT.

The V and J genes are TRBV5-1 and TRBJ1-1, with D perhaps matching TRBD1 (5 bases). The V end was cut by 0 bases, the J end by 4 bases, with 16 bases between. The length of the CDR3 is 16 residues. Germline V gene lookup returns CDR1 SGHRS and CDR2 YFSETQ. CDR3 loop: CASSLDVGDPTTEAFF. CDR3 DNA sequence: TGCGCCAGCAGCTTGGATGTAGGGGATCCTACCACTGAAGCTTTCTTT. The full variable domain, with the rest looked up from reference TRBV5-1 and TRBJ1-1, is KAGVTQTPRYLIKTRGQQVTLSCSPISGHRSVSWYQQTPGQGLQFLFEYFSETQRNKGNFPGRFSGRQFSNSRSEMNVSTLELGDSALYLCASSLDVGDPTTEAFFGQGTRLTVV.

This clonotype occurred a few times. The V gene is TRBV2, the J gene TRBJ1-6; D uncertain. V was pared by 1 base and J by 9 bases, with 13 bases between. The length of the CDR3 is 15 residues. Germline CDR1 SNHLY, CDR2 FYNNEI. DNA of the CDR3: TGTGCCAGCAGTGAAGTCGACCCCGGTACTTCACCCCTCCACTTT. This sequence encodes CASSEVDPGTSPLHF.

This clonotype has more than one count but fewer than ten. The DNA of the CDR3 is TGTGCCAGCAGTGAACCAGGTTACTACGAGCAGTACTTC. This codes for CASSEPGYYEQYF. V and J are TRBV25-1 and TRBJ2-7; no firm D call. This CDR3 contains 13 residues. Looked up from germline, CDR1 is MGHDK and CDR2 is SYGVNS. V gave up 2 bases and J gave up 3 bases, with 8 bases separating them.

This clonotype has just a few counts. The chain carries TRBV4-1 and TRBJ2-7, with D perhaps matching TRBD1 (5 bases). The CDR3 contains 15 residues. The ends were cut back, 4 bases at V and 3 bases at J, with 16 bases in the middle. Germline CDR1 is MGHRA and CDR2 is YSYEKL. CDR3 sequence: CASSPINTGSYEQYF. Written as DNA, the CDR3 is TGCGCCAGCAGCCCCATAAATACAGGCAGCTACGAGCAGTACTTC.

The chain uses TRBV12-3 or TRBV12-4 and TRBJ2-3; 11 bases are a match to TRBD2. Trimming cost V 5 bases and J 4 bases; bases outside gene matches: 14. The CDR3 spans 18 residues. The CDR3: CASSGALAGAGFSDTQYF. DNA of the CDR3: TGTGCCAGCAGTGGGGCACTAGCGGGAGCAGGGTTCTCAGATACGCAGTATTTT.

Only a few counts were recorded for this clonotype. V gene TRBV10-3 combines with J gene TRBJ1-2, with D maybe TRBD1 (5 bases). Germline V gene sequence: CDR1 ENHRY, CDR2 SYGVKD. The CDR3 length is 14 residues. The V gene lost 7 bases and the J gene lost 8 bases, with 20 bases spanning the gap. The CDR3 DNA reads TGTGCCATCAAGACGGGAACAGGCCCCGAGGGCTACACCTTC. Translating it yields CAIKTGTGPEGYTF.

There are many counts of this clonotype. Here the CDR3 reads CASSGRTGSNEQFF. The CDR3 nucleotides are TGTGCCAGCAGCGGAAGGACAGGGTCCAATGAGCAGTTCTTC. The gene calls are TRBV7-2 and TRBJ2-1, with 8 bases identical to TRBD1. Germline V gene data show CDR1 as SGHTA and CDR2 as FQGNSA. J gave up 6 bases and V 5 bases, and 6 bases lay outside the gene matches. The CDR3 has 14 amino acids. Combining the CDR3 with reference TRBV7-2 and TRBJ2-1 gives the whole variable domain GAGVSQSPSNKVTEKGKDVELRCDPISGHTALYWYRQSLGQGLEFLIYFQGNSAPDKSGLPSDRFSAERTGGSVSTLTIQRTQQEDSAVYLCASSGRTGSNEQFFGPGTRLTVL.

This clonotype was detected many times. J is TRBJ2-1 and V is TRBV6-5; D possibly corresponds to TRBD2 (6 bases). Trimming cost V 0 bases and J 10 bases, with 19 bases left between them. The germline gives CDR1 MNHEY, CDR2 SVGAGI. There are 16 residues in the CDR3. CDR3 bases: TGTGCCAGCAGTTACTCGCTGCTAGCGCTAGTAAAAGAGCAGTTCTTC. Translating gives CASSYSLLALVKEQFF.